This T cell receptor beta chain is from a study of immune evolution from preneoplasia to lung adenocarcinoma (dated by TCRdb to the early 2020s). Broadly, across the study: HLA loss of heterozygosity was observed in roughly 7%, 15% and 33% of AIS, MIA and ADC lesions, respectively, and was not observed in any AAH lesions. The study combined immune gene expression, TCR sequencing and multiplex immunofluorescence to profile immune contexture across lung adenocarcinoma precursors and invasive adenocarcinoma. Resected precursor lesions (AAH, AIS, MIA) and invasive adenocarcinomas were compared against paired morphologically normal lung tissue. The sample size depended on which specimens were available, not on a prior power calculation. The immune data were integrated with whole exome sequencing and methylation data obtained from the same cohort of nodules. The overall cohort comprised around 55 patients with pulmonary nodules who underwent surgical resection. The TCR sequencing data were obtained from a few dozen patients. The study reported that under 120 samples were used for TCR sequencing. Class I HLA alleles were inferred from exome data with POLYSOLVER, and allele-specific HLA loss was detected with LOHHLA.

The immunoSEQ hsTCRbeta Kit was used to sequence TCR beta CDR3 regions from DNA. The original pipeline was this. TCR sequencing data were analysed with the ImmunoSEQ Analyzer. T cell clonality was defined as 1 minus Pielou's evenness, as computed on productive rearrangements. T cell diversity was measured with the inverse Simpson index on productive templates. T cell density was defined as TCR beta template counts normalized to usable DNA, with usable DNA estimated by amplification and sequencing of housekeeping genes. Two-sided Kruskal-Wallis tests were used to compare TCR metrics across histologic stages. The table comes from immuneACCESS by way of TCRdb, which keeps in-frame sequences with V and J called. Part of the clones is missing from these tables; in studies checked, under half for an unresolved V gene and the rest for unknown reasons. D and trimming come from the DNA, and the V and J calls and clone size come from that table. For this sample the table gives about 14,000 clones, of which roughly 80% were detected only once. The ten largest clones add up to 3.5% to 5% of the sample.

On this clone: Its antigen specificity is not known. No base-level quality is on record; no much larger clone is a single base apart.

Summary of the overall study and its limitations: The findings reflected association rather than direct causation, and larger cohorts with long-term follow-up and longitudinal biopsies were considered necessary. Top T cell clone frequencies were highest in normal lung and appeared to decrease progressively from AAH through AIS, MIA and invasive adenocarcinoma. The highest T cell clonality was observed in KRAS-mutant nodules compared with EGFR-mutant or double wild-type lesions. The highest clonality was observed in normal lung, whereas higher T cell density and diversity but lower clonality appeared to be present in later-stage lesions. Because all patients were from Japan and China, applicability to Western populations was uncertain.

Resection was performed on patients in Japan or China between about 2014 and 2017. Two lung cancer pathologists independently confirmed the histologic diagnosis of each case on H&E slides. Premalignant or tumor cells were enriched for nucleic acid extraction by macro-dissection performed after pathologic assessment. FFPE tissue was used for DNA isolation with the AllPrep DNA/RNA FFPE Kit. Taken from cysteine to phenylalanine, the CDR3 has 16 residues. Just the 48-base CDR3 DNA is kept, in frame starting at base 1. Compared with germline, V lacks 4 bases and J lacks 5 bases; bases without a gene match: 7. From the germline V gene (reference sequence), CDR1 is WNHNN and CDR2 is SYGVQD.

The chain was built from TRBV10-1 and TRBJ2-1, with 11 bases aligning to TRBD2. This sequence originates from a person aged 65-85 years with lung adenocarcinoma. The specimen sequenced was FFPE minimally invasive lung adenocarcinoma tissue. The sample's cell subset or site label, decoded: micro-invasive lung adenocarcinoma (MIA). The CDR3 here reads CASSGPGTSGHNEQFF. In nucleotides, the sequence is TGCGCCAGCAGTGGGCCCGGGACTAGCGGCCACAATGAGCAGTTCTTC.